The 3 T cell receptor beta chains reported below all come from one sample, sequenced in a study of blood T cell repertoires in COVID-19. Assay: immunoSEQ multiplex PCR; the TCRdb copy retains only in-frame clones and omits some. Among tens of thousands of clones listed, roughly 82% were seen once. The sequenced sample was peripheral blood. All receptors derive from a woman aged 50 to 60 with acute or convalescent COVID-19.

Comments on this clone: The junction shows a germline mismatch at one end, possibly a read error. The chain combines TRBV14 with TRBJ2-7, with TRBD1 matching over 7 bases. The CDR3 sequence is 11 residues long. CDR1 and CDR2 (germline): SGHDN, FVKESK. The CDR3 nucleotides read TGTGCCAGCAGCACCTGGACAGGTCTGAACTTC. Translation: CASSTWTGLNF.

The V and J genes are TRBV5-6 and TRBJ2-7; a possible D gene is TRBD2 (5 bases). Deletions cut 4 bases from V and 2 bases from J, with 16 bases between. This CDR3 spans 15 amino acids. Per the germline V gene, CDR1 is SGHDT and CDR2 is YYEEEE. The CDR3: CASSRRPSGTYEQYF. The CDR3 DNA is TGTGCCAGCAGCCGACGGCCCAGCGGTACCTACGAGCAGTACTTC.

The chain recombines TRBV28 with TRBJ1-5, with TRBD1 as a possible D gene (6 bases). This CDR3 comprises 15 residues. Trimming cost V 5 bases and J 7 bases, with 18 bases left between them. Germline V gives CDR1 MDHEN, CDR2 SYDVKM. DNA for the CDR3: TGTGCCAGCAGTCAAACAGGGCGGATAAGACAGCCCCAGCATTTT. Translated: CASSQTGRIRQPQHF.